The source of this T cell receptor beta chain is a study of shared clonotypes between healthy human individuals. Across the whole study: Per donor, CD8 memory used one plate, CD8 naive used two, CD4 memory used three and CD4 naive used three.

Sequencing was at deep level. Some clones are missing from TCRdb's copy, which holds only in-frame ones; the method was immunoSEQ multiplex PCR. This sample has about 1 million clones, with about 76% found just once. Donors included only healthy HIV-negative adults lacking recent acute infections or vaccinations. From CD4+ cells came CD45RA+ naive and CD45RA-negative memory subsets. This clonotype was obtained from a man between 18 and 29 years old in good health. Sequencing was done on a sample of memory CD4+ T cells sorted from blood. The subset here: CD45RA-negative fraction.

The CDR3 loop is CAWSVKRGSNTGELFF. The DNA for the CDR3 is TGTGCCTGGAGTGTAAAACGCGGGTCGAACACCGGGGAGCTGTTTTTT. This rearrangement joins TRBV30 to TRBJ2-2, with D tentatively TRBD2 (5 bases). This CDR3 has 16 residues. The germline gives CDR1 GTSNPN, CDR2 SVGIG (reference sequence). Trimming took 0 bases from V and 0 from J, leaving 11 bases between them.